What follows is one TCR beta chain and its context. This sample was included in a study of T cells in localized non-small cell lung cancer. Only in-frame clones appear in the TCRdb table, and some are missing; sequencing was by immunoSEQ multiplex PCR. The table lists approximately 88,000 clones, approximately 91% of them singletons. The CDR3 is made up of 11 amino acids. Germline CDR1 reads SGHTA; CDR2 reads FQGNSA. Trimming took off 5 bases at V and 5 bases at J, with 6 bases between the two ends. The sequence derives from a woman between 35 and 75 years old with stage II squamous cell lung carcinoma. Specimen: PBMCs, collected before any cancer treatment. The chain has TRBV7-2 and TRBJ2-5; D gene unclear. This CDR3 is CASSQRETQYF. CDR3 in DNA: TGTGCCAGCAGCCAACGGGAGACCCAGTACTTC.